The clone carrying this TCR beta chain was seen a few times. What it binds is not known. The sample is drawn from a study of CD8+CD57+ T cells in acquired aplastic anemia. Looking at the study overall: Sorted CD4+ plus CD8+ cells gave DNA averaging about 3 ug. Roughly 9.8 million reads, on average, were obtained for CD4+ cells from healthy donors.

Genomic DNA, the template, was used for profiling of the TCR beta VDJ and CDR3. TCRdb passed the reads through MiXCR, listing each CDR3 protein once. The sample includes 100,000 to 150,000 distinct CDR3 sequences, 48% of them seen just once. The CDR3 covers 13 residues. V was clipped by 6 bases and J by 12 bases, with 15 bases between them. Study-wide findings and caveats: Twenty-nine shared CD8+ CDR3s appeared highly expressed within patients' immunodominant clones.

This chain joins TRBV12-3 or TRBV12-4 and TRBJ1-6; D is undetermined. The TCR was taken from a human donor in good health, serving as a control. What was sequenced was sorted CD4+, CD8+, or CD8+CD57+ T cells (not recorded which) from PBMCs. CDR3 DNA: TGTGCCAGCAGCCTACAGATGGCCGGACCCCTCCACTTT. Protein: CASSLQMAGPLHF.